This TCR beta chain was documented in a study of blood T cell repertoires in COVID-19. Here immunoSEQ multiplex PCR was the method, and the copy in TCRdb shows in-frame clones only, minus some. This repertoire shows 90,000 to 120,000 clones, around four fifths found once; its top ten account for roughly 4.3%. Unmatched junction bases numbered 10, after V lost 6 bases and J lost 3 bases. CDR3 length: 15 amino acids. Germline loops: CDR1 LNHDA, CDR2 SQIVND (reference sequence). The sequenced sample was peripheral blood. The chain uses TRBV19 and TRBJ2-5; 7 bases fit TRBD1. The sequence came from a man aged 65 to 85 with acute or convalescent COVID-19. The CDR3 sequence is CASRPWGTAEETQYF. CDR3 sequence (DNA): TGTGCCAGTAGGCCCTGGGGGACAGCCGAAGAGACCCAGTACTTC. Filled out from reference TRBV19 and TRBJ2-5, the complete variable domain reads DGGITQSPKYLFRKEGQNVTLSCEQNLNHDAMYWYRQDPGQGLRLIYYSQIVNDFQKGDIAEGYSVSREKKESFPLTVTSAQKNPTAFYLCASRPWGTAEETQYFGPGTRLLVL.